Below, one TCR beta chain is given with its context. This clone's antigen is unknown. Base qualities are not provided; no much larger clone lies one nucleotide away. The approximately 39 donors, aged about 6 to 95 years, were systemically healthy Caucasian individuals from Russia. Approximately 9.7 milliliters of peripheral blood were drawn from each donor into EDTA-treated Vacutainer tubes. PBMCs were isolated by Ficoll-Paque density-gradient centrifugation, with at least 7 million obtained per sample. Trizol reagent was used to extract total RNA from the PBMCs, yielding at least 5 micrograms per sample. The percentages of naive CD45RAhigh/CD27high T cells were determined by flow cytometry on a PBMC aliquot from every donor. The library came from 5' RACE. This sample was sequenced with an Illumina HiSeq 2500. A second PCR of about 6 to 11 cycles was performed with a sample-barcoded 5' primer and a J-beta primer mix. A template-switch 5' adaptor carrying 12 random nucleotides introduced a unique molecular identifier onto each TCR beta cDNA molecule. Each sample yielded at least 3 million CDR3-containing paired-end reads. First-strand cDNA was synthesized from all RNA with the Mint cDNA synthesis kit, primed by a TRBC-specific oligonucleotide. Following uracil-DNA glycosylase treatment, all cDNA underwent a first 18-cycle PCR with the universal primers M1SS and BC2_uni_R. For the original study's pipeline: For normalization, 1 million high-quality reads, each with a distinct molecular identifier, were randomly selected from each sample. Instead of being binned into consensus sequences, reads with shared molecular identifiers were discarded. MiTCR, run with a Q25 quality threshold and the strictest error-elimination algorithm, handled CDR3 identification, clonotype clustering and error correction. Lower-bound total TCR beta diversity was estimated with a nonparametric unseen species model using Euler transformation. Using fastp trimming at Q25 and MiXCR clonotype assembly, TCRdb reanalyzed the public sequencing data and kept in-frame beta chains. Each entry is one CDR3 protein sequence, shown with its most common DNA and genes. TCRdb, rather than the study authors, made the V and J calls. Across this sample there are fewer than 900,000 distinct CDR3 sequences, with 36% seen only once. The leading ten clones occupy about an eighth of the sample.

The CDR3 contains 14 residues, cysteine and phenylalanine counted. This entry keeps only the CDR3 DNA: 42 bases, framed from base 1. The germline V gene (reference sequence) provides CDR1 SEHNR and CDR2 FQNEAQ. Deletion took 5 bases off V and 7 bases off J, with a span of 17 bases between the germline ends. The data stem from a study of blood T cells in healthy people across ages (dated by TCRdb to about 2015). Background on the whole study: In model experiments, template switching captured roughly one uniquely barcoded TCR beta cDNA molecule for every two T cells. Using deep sequencing normalized with unique cDNA molecular identifiers, the study measured how TCR beta repertoire diversity changes with age. For two donors (one aged 18 to 30 and one aged 80 or older), the study analyzed two additional independent replicas of 1 million unique cDNA reads from the same blood draw. To avoid experimental bias, donors of different ages were randomly spread across the sequencing lanes. The donors were split into four age groups: young (average 16 years), middle-aged (39), aged (over 55) and long-lived (approximately 80).

Paper-wide results and their limitations: Compared with the aged group, the long-lived group had more naive CD4+ T cells, fewer expanded clones and increased TCR diversity, suggesting age selection. Observed TCR beta diversity correlated strongly with the percentage of naive T cells measured by flow cytometry. Bulk unsorted PBMC profiling prevented conclusive comparison of naive and antigen-experienced compartments. Total diversity estimates from one million sequenced T cells were considered lower bounds and underestimates. Observed TCR beta diversity per million T cells fell roughly linearly with age, and a significant reduction was already apparent by age about 36. Because donor CMV infection status was unknown, age-related changes in expanded clonotypes were potentially confounded.

The sequence was obtained from a man younger than 30 in good health. Recombination connected TRBV7-9 to TRBJ1-1, with the D gene call left open. The sequencing sample was made of blood. The CDR3 region: CASSPSTRANEAFF. The DNA reads TGTGCCAGCAGCCCGTCGACGAGAGCTAATGAAGCTTTCTTT.